The 11 T cell receptor beta chains given below trace back to one sample, sequenced in a study of cytomegalovirus exposure and HLA in healthy donors. With 60 Vbeta and 13 Jbeta primers, the PCR was carried out. Clones were read by immunoSEQ multiplex PCR, and TCRdb kept only the in-frame ones, dropping some. The data hold about 130,000 clones, with 70% to 85% observed a single time. Input material: PBMCs. These receptors all stem from a boy under 10 years old in good health and CMV-seronegative.

The V gene is TRBV11-1, the J gene TRBJ2-7, with 13 bases that match TRBD2. Trimming removed 4 bases from V and 4 bases from J; junction bases left unmatched: 4. Germline CDR1 and CDR2: SGHAT and FQDESV (reference sequence). The CDR3 has 15 amino acids. The CDR3: CASSSLAGGRYEQYF. The CDR3 nucleotides read TGTGCCAGCAGCTCACTAGCGGGGGGGCGTTACGAGCAGTACTTC.

The chain links TRBV13 to TRBJ2-5; 10 bases are shared with TRBD2. Germline V gene sequence: CDR1 PRHDT, CDR2 FYEKMQ (reference sequence). The CDR3 extends over 17 amino acids. The V segment lost 2 bases and the J segment 2 bases; nucleotides outside the gene matches: 8. This CDR3 reads CASSLRASGGPQETQYF. The CDR3 nucleotides read TGTGCCAGCAGCTTAAGGGCTAGCGGGGGCCCACAAGAGACCCAGTACTTC.

The V and J genes are TRBV7-9 and TRBJ2-2; no definite D call. V gave up 3 bases and J gave up 3 bases, with 8 bases separating them. Germline V CDR1 and CDR2: SEHNR, FQNEAQ (reference sequence). CDR3 length equals 14 residues. DNA for the CDR3: TGTGCCAGCAGCTTTTTCTCTTACACCGGGGAGCTGTTTTTT. The encoded protein is CASSFFSYTGELFF. The full variable domain, completed using reference TRBV7-9 and TRBJ2-2, is DTGVSQNPRHKITKRGQNVTFRCDPISEHNRLYWYRQTLGQGPEFLTYFQNEAQLEKSRLLSDRFSAERPKGSFSTLEIQRTEQGDSAMYLCASSFFSYTGELFFGEGSRLTVL.

The chain carries TRBV11-1 and TRBJ1-6; D ambiguous. Germline V gives CDR1 SGHAT, CDR2 FQDESV (reference sequence). The germline V and J ends were trimmed by 7 bases and 7 bases, with 14 bases remaining between them. The CDR3 contains 14 residues. This chain's CDR3 is CASTESWSNSPLHF. The CDR3 nucleotides read TGTGCCAGCACCGAATCATGGAGCAATTCACCCCTCCACTTT.

This chain joins TRBV27 and TRBJ2-7, with 7 bases fitting TRBD2. The CDR3 spans 13 residues. Germline V gene data show CDR1 as MNHEY and CDR2 as SMNVEV (reference sequence). The V gene end was trimmed by 3 bases and the J gene end by 6 bases; junction bases not matched to a gene: 5. The CDR3 is CASSLLGGGEQYF. The DNA of the CDR3 is TGTGCCAGCAGTTTGCTCGGCGGGGGCGAGCAGTACTTC.

The gene calls are TRBV20-1 and TRBJ2-7, with 11 bases aligning to TRBD2. Germline CDR1 is DFQATT and CDR2 is SNEGSKA (reference sequence). The CDR3 consists of 11 residues. J was trimmed by 10 bases and V by 5 bases; bases with no gene match: 4. CDR3 region: CSAGGLAGQYV. In DNA, the CDR3 is TGCAGTGCTGGAGGACTAGCGGGTCAGTACGTC.

The J gene is TRBJ1-6, the V gene TRBV6-6; 7 nucleotides agree with TRBD1. Germline V gene data show CDR1 as MNHNY and CDR2 as SVGAGI (reference sequence). This CDR3 comprises 16 residues. The junction had 10 bases not matched to a gene; V was cut back by 4 bases and J by 7 bases. The CDR3 spells CASSSRDPTGNSPLHF. In DNA form, the CDR3 reads TGTGCCAGCAGTTCCCGAGACCCGACAGGGAATTCACCCCTCCACTTT.

This clone has only one observation. The J gene is TRBJ2-1, the V gene TRBV5-1; D unresolved. Germline V gene lookup returns CDR1 SGHRS and CDR2 YFSETQ. V lost 0 bases and J lost 8, with 12 bases in between. The CDR3 length is 14 residues. Written as DNA, the CDR3 is TGCGCCAGCAGCTTGGAGATTAGCATGTATGAGCAGTTCTTC. Encoded protein: CASSLEISMYEQFF.

The chain combines TRBV5-6 with TRBJ1-3, with 8 nucleotides matching TRBD1. V gave up 0 bases and J gave up 5 bases; unmatched junction bases: 7. The CDR3 is 16 residues long. Per germline, CDR1 SGHDT and CDR2 YYEEEE. The CDR3 protein is CASSLGFGQGRNTIYF. In nucleotides, the CDR3 is TGTGCCAGCAGCTTGGGTTTTGGACAGGGAAGAAACACCATATATTTT.

The V gene is TRBV6-4, the J gene TRBJ2-1; TRBD2 matches at 11 bases. CDR1 and CDR2 (germline): MRHNA, SNTAGT. The CDR3 is 15 residues long. V lost 5 bases and J lost 3; bases outside the gene matches: 3. CDR3: CASSTTSGGYNEQFF. CDR3 DNA sequence: TGTGCCAGCAGTACAACTAGCGGGGGCTACAATGAGCAGTTCTTC.

On this clone: Other DNA variants within this sample encode the same CDR3. The chain links TRBV7-9 to TRBJ1-1, with D possibly TRBD1 on 5 matching bases. Germline CDR1 SEHNR, CDR2 FQNEAQ (reference sequence). V gave up 2 bases and J gave up 1 base, with 8 bases separating them. This CDR3 region has 14 residues. The CDR3, as DNA: TGTGCCAGCAGCTTACAGGGTAAGAACACTGAAGCTTTCTTT. Its translation is CASSLQGKNTEAFF.